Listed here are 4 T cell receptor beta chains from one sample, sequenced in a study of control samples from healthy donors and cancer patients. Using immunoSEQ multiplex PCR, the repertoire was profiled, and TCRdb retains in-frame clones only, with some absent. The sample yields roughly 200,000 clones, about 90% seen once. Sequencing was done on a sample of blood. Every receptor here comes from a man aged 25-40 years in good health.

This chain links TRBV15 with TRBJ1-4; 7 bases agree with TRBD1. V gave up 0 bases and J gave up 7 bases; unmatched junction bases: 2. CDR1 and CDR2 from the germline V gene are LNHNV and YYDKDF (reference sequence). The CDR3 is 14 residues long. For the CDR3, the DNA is TGTGCCACCAGCAGAGATAGGGGGCTTGAAAAACTGTTTTTT. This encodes CATSRDRGLEKLFF.

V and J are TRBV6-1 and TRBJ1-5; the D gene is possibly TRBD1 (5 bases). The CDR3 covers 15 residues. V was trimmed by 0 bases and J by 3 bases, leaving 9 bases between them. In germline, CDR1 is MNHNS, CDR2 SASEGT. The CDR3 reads CASSEALRANQPQHF. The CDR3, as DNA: TGTGCCAGCAGTGAAGCGCTCAGGGCCAATCAGCCCCAGCATTTT.

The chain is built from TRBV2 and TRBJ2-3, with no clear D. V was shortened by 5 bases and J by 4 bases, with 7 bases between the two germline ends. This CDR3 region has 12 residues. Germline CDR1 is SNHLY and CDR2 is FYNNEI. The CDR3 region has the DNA TGTGCCAGCAGTTGGTCGGCAGATACGCAGTATTTT. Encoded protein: CASSWSADTQYF.

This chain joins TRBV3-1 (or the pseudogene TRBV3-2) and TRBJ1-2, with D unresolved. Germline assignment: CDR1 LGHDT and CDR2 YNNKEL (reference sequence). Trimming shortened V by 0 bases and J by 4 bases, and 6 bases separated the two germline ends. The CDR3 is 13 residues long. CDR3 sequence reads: CASSQETAYGYTF. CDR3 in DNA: TGTGCCAGCAGCCAAGAAACAGCCTATGGCTACACCTTC.